This T cell receptor (beta chain) was identified during a study of PD-L1 blockade in urothelial cancer (dated by TCRdb to about 2017). The study in broad terms: All patients started therapy in the mid-2010s and received atezolizumab 1,200 mg intravenously every 3 weeks. The study was an exploratory multi-omic analysis of somatic, immune and clinical correlates of response to PD-L1 blockade with atezolizumab in urothelial cancer. Durable clinical benefit was achieved by nine patients and was not achieved by 20 patients. Durable clinical benefit was defined as progression-free survival longer than 6 months, and TCR features were also tested against progression-free and overall survival. In the same patients, whole exome sequencing and RNA sequencing of pretreatment tumors were performed in addition to TCR sequencing. A median of 141,255 T cells and 80,000 to 95,000 unique TCRs was obtained from blood samples, and a median clonality of roughly 0.074 was observed. About 90% of the 29 patients were identified as males with urothelial cancer of bladder origin, and a prior smoking history was reported by 18 of 29 patients. Pretreatment tumor samples and matched peripheral blood, collected serially before and after atezolizumab treatment, underwent TCR sequencing. An ECOG performance status of 0 or 1 was recorded for the patients, and 0 to 3 prior chemotherapy regimens had been received by the patients. Under 30 patients had pretreatment blood TCR-seq, around 25 had at least one posttreatment blood collection, and around 25 had tumor TCR-seq. Blood samples were analyzed at 3 weeks after treatment start (second dose) and at 6 weeks after treatment start. Here is what the overall study found, with its caveats: Because of the small sample size (n ≈ 31) and the many exploratory analyses performed, the results are intended to be regarded as hypothesis-generating. A pretreatment peripheral blood TCR clonality below the median was linked to improved progression-free and overall survival. Among patients with durable benefit, tumor-associated TCR clones showed greater expansion in peripheral blood 3 weeks after treatment started (n of about 20, p = 0.022).

Synthetic TCR analog templates were spiked into each PCR so that absolute template abundance could be estimated from read counts. Using the immunoSEQ assay, TCRbeta CDR3 regions were amplified from genomic DNA with bias-controlled V and J gene primers. Rearranged TCRbeta segments were sequenced at approximately 20X coverage. As for how the authors treated the data: Clustering was used to correct sequencing errors, and CDR3s were annotated against IMGT to assign V, D and J genes. Downstream analyses used only productive TCRbeta rearrangements, leaving out any out-of-frame or stop-codon sequences. Clonality was computed as one minus Shannon entropy normalized by the log of the number of unique productive sequences. Fisher's exact test with Benjamini-Hochberg correction, using a cutoff of adjusted p below 0.01, was how clones that differed between time points or between blood and tumor were identified. Entries here come from immuneACCESS through TCRdb and include only in-frame sequences with V and J called. Some clones fail to appear in such tables; in the studies checked, an unresolved V gene covers under half of the shortfall, and the cause of the remainder is unknown. V and J calls and clone size are as listed in that table; D and trimming were resolved from the DNA. The sample table records about 120,000 clones; approximately 85% of these occur just once. Together, the top ten hold approximately 2.4% of the sample.

There are 14 amino acids in the CDR3, from cysteine to phenylalanine inclusive. The kept DNA is CDR3 alone, 42 bases in frame from the first base. Looking up the germline V gene yields CDR1 KGHSH and CDR2 LQKENI. The trim is 5 bases for V and 4 bases for J, with a gap of 12 bases between the germline ends. The sample's time point, from its label and the paper: peripheral blood 6 weeks after treatment start. A cohort of approximately 30 patients with locally advanced or metastatic urothelial carcinoma, treated at Memorial Sloan Kettering on a trial protocol, was included. Peripheral blood mononuclear cells were collected from each patient pretreatment and during treatment, giving between 1 and 8 total time points per patient. The Qiagen DNeasy Blood extraction kit was used to purify genomic DNA from total PBMCs and tumor samples. PBMCs were collected pretreatment and during treatment, and were isolated and stored as previously described.

About this clone: Its antigen target is currently unknown. One base away there is no much larger clone; base qualities are not given.

In this chain, TRBV18 is recombined with TRBJ2-1; TRBD2 is possibly the D segment (6 matching bases). The specimen comprised PBMCs, sampled around atezolizumab (anti-PD-L1) treatment. The receptor was isolated from a man in his fifties with urothelial cancer. The DNA sequence follows: TGTGCCAGCTCAACGGGGGAGCGGTACAATGAGCAGTTCTTC. This yields the protein CASSTGERYNEQFF. Reference TRBV18 and TRBJ2-1 proteins supply the regions before and after the CDR3; the full variable domain is: NAGVMQNPRHLVRRRGQEARLRCSPMKGHSHVYWYRQLPEEGLKFMVYLQKENIIDESGMPKERFSAEFPKEGPSILRIQQVVRGDSAAYFCASSTGERYNEQFFGPGTRLTVL.